The rows below give T cell receptor beta chains drawn from one sample of a study of blood T cell repertoires in COVID-19. Assay used: immunoSEQ multiplex PCR; TCRdb lists only in-frame clones, some missing. The data show 100,000 to 150,000 clones, 85% to 90% seen once. Sequenced: peripheral blood. The receptor source for this set is a man between 65 and 85 years old with active COVID-19. CDR3s include the opening cysteine and the closing phenylalanine or tryptophan. D genes are given only for firm matches. Some rows have no size entry. The others give once, few or many, or a class for an expanded clone.

TRBJ2-4 TRBD2 - 17 TRBV19 TGTGCCAGTAGTATACTACTAGCGACCCTAGCCAAAAACATTCAGTACTTC CASSILLATLAKNIQYF
TRBJ2-7 - - 14 TRBV28 TGTGCCAGCAGTGGCGGCAGGGGGGTAATCGAGCAGTACTTC CASSGGRGVIEQYF
TRBJ1-1 TRBD1 - 13 TRBV6-5 TGTGCCACTTCGGGACAGAAGAACACTGAAGCTTTCTTT CATSGQKNTEAFF
TRBJ1-5 TRBD1 - 15 TRBV4-1 TGCGCCAGCAGCCCAGGGGGGTCATACAATCAGCCCCAGCATTTT CASSPGGSYNQPQHF
TRBJ2-5 TRBD1 - 14 TRBV7-9 TGTGCCAGCAGCCAAACACAGGGGGCTGAGACCCAGTACTTC CASSQTQGAETQYF
TRBJ1-1 TRBD1 - 13 TRBV7-2 TGTGCCAGCAGCTCCCAGGGGGATACTGAAGCTTTCTTT CASSSQGDTEAFF
TRBJ1-5 - - 17 TRBV3-1/TRBV3-2 TGTGCCAGCAGCCAAGGGAGGGGGGGGAAGTACAATCAGCCCCAGCATTTT CASSQGRGGKYNQPQHF
TRBJ2-1 - - 16 TRBV7-3 TGTGCCAGCAGCTTAGCAGGGCCCAGCTCCTACAATGAGCAGTTCTTC CASSLAGPSSYNEQFF
TRBJ2-5 TRBD1 - 15 TRBV6-5 TGTGCCAGCAGTCCCGGGACAGGGGGTGAAGAGACCCAGTACTTC CASSPGTGGEETQYF
TRBJ2-7 - - 14 TRBV7-9 TGTGCCAGCAGCTTAGGGACAGGGAGGGACGAGCAGTACTTC CASSLGTGRDEQYF
TRBJ1-2 - - 12 TRBV28 TGTGCCAGCAGCGACAGCAACTATGGCTACACCTTC CASSDSNYGYTF
TRBJ1-1 - - 16 TRBV5-8 TGTGCCAGCAGCTTCCCCGGGATCTTCAAGAACACTGAAGCTTTCTTT CASSFPGIFKNTEAFF
TRBJ1-6 - once 16 TRBV27 TGTGCCAGCACTGCCTCCCCGGACAGCTATAATTCACCCCTCCACTTT CASTASPDSYNSPLHF
TRBJ1-5 TRBD1 - 19 TRBV6-2/TRBV6-3 TGTGCCAGCAGCACCCGCCGGGACAGGGGGCGCGATAGCAATCAGCCCCAGCATTTT CASSTRRDRGRDSNQPQHF
TRBJ2-5 TRBD1 - 15 TRBV4-2 TGTGCCAGCAGCCCGGGACAGGGTAGGGGAGAGACCCAGTACTTC CASSPGQGRGETQYF
TRBJ2-7 - few 13 TRBV10-2 TGCGCCAGCAGTGACCCAGGGGTGGACGAGCAGTACTTC CASSDPGVDEQYF
TRBJ2-5 - - 14 TRBV5-4 TGTGCCAGCAGCTCCGGGACTTATCAAGAGACCCAGTACTTC CASSSGTYQETQYF
TRBJ1-6 TRBD1 - 15 TRBV5-6 TGTGCCAGCAGCTTTTGGGACAGGGTAAATTCACCCCTCCACTTT CASSFWDRVNSPLHF
TRBJ2-1 TRBD2 once 16 TRBV24-1 TGTGCCACCAGTGATCGGACTAGCGGGAGTATCCATGAGCAGTTCTTC CATSDRTSGSIHEQFF
TRBJ1-4 - - 14 TRBV28 TGTGCCAGCAGCCGGACAGTAAATAATGAAAAACTGTTTTTT CASSRTVNNEKLFF
TRBJ2-5 - - 13 TRBV18 TGTGCCAGCTCTTTGAGGGATGGAGAGACCCAGTACTTC CASSLRDGETQYF